This record covers a single TCR beta chain. Its matching antigen is unknown. This record belongs to a study of identical twins. The CDR3 totals 14 residues. CDR1 and CDR2 from the germline V gene are MNHEY and SVGEGT. V gave up 6 bases and J gave up 0 bases, with 11 bases separating them. A universal primer binding site was introduced by template switching. The final cDNA contained unique molecular identifiers. A single record per CDR3 protein comes from TCRdb applying MiXCR to the 5' RACE reads. The sample carries approximately 690,000 distinct CDR3 sequences, approximately 6% recorded once. Whole-study findings and limits: Fewer insertions marked abundant cord blood beta clonotypes; young adult naive trended weakly, memory not at all.

This clonotype originated in a man aged 18-30 years in good health. Sequencing used naive T cells sorted from blood. V is TRBV6-2 or TRBV6-3 and J is TRBJ1-1; D uncertain. CDR3 residues: CASRSGSLNTEAFF. CDR3 nucleotides: TGTGCCAGCAGGTCGGGCAGCTTGAACACTGAAGCTTTCTTT.